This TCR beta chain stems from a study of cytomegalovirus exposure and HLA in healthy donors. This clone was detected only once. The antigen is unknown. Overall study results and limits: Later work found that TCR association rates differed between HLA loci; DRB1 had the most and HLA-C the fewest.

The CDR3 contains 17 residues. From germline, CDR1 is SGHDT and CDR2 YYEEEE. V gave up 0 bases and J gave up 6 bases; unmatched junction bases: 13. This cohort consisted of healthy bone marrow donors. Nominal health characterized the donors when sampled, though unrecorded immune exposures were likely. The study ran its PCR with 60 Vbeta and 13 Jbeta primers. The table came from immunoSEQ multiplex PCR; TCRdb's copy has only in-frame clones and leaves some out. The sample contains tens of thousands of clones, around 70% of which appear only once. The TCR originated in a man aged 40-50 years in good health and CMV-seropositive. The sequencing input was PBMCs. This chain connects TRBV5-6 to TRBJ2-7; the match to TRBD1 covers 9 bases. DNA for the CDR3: TGTGCCAGCAGCTTGGGACCGCCGGACAGGGGACTCGGCGAGCAGTACTTC. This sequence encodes CASSLGPPDRGLGEQYF.